The 10 T cell receptor beta chains below all came from one sample that was sequenced in a study of T cell changes during pregnancy in multiple sclerosis. Generated by immunoSEQ multiplex PCR, the TCRdb table keeps only in-frame clones and is missing some. The sample holds 10,000 to 15,000 clones, roughly 94% seen once. The sequenced sample was CD4+ T cells from peripheral blood mononuclear cells, obtained before pregnancy. These receptors were collected from a female donor with multiple sclerosis, enrolled in a pregnancy study.

V and J are TRBV9 and TRBJ1-5; 7 bases are shared with TRBD1. There are 15 residues in the CDR3. V gave up 2 bases and J gave up 2 bases; unmatched junction bases: 4. CDR1 and CDR2 (germline): SGDLS, YYNGEE. As DNA, the CDR3 is TGTGCCAGCAGCGTTGGGACAGATGGCAATCAGCCCCAGCATTTT. Translation: CASSVGTDGNQPQHF.

This chain joins TRBV9 and TRBJ2-7, with a weak D call TRBD1 (5 bases). Germline V gives CDR1 SGDLS, CDR2 YYNGEE. This CDR3 comprises 15 residues. Trimming stripped 4 bases from V and 2 bases from J, with 16 bases between. The CDR3 sequence is CASSRNHRTAYEQYF. The CDR3 nucleotides are TGTGCCAGCAGCCGAAACCACAGGACGGCCTACGAGCAGTACTTC.

The genes are TRBV19 and TRBJ2-1; 8 bases match TRBD2. J was trimmed by 1 base and V by 6 bases; bases with no gene match: 2. This CDR3 comprises 14 residues. The germline V gene encodes CDR1 LNHDA and CDR2 SQIVND (reference sequence). The DNA for the CDR3 is TGTGCCAGTAGGCGGGGGGAGTCCTACAATGAGCAGTTCTTC. Protein: CASRRGESYNEQFF.

This chain connects TRBV14 to TRBJ1-4; no firm D call. V lost 3 bases, J lost 7 bases, and 6 bases lay in between. The CDR3 consists of 12 residues. Germline loops: CDR1 SGHDN, CDR2 FVKESK. CDR3 residues: CASSHRGEKLFF. CDR3 bases: TGTGCCAGCAGCCATCGAGGTGAAAAACTGTTTTTT.

V usage is TRBV13 and J usage is TRBJ2-2; TRBD1 aligns across 9 bases. The length of the CDR3 is 17 residues. The J segment lost 7 bases and the V segment lost 5 bases, leaving 14 bases of the junction unmatched. CDR1 is PRHDT, CDR2 FYEKMQ, per germline (reference sequence). CDR3 bases: TGTGCCAGCAGCCCGTTTCTTCGGGACAGGGAAAGCGGGGAGCTGTTTTTT. Its translation: CASSPFLRDRESGELFF.

The rearrangement joins TRBV9 to TRBJ1-1, with a weak D call TRBD1 (5 bases). V gave up 0 bases and J gave up 1 base, with 10 bases separating them. CDR3 size: 15 residues. Per the germline V gene, CDR1 is SGDLS and CDR2 is YYNGEE. This CDR3 reads CASSVGGEGNTEAFF. The CDR3 nucleotides are TGTGCCAGCAGCGTAGGGGGGGAGGGGAACACTGAAGCTTTCTTT.

The CDR3 protein is CATSRDAKGYGYTF. The CDR3 DNA reads TGTGCCACCAGCAGAGATGCGAAGGGGTATGGCTACACCTTC. The V gene is TRBV15, the J gene TRBJ1-2, with D maybe TRBD1 (5 bases). V was cut by 0 bases and J by 5 bases, with 10 bases left in between. Germline values: CDR1 LNHNV, CDR2 YYDKDF (reference sequence). The CDR3 sequence is 14 residues long.

The chain combines TRBV5-1 with TRBJ2-3, with D perhaps TRBD2 (6 bases). The CDR3 spans 13 residues. Trimming took 0 bases from V and 5 from J, leaving 7 bases between them. The germline gives CDR1 SGHRS, CDR2 YFSETQ. The CDR3 DNA reads TGCGCCAGCAGCTTGGCCGGGGGAGATACGCAGTATTTT. This encodes CASSLAGGDTQYF.

This rearrangement joins TRBV9 to TRBJ2-3; the D is unclear. Germline assignment: CDR1 SGDLS and CDR2 YYNGEE. The CDR3 totals 14 residues. The ends were cut back, 0 bases at V and 4 bases at J, with 9 bases in the middle. CDR3: CASSVVAEADTQYF. The DNA of the CDR3 is TGTGCCAGCAGCGTAGTGGCCGAGGCAGATACGCAGTATTTT.

J is TRBJ2-5 and V is TRBV6-1, with a possible D match to TRBD1 (6 bases). Trimming took off 3 bases at V and 6 bases at J, with 14 bases between the two ends. This CDR3 is 14 amino acids long. Per the germline V gene, CDR1 is MNHNS and CDR2 is SASEGT. The CDR3 sequence: CASSERQDGKTQYF. CDR3 in DNA: TGTGCCAGCAGTGAGCGACAGGACGGGAAGACCCAGTACTTC.